A selection of T cell receptor beta chains follows, all from one sample in a study of OX40 agonist ivuxolimab in advanced cancers. Produced via immunoSEQ multiplex PCR; TCRdb's table is partial and in-frame only. The sample shows tens of thousands of clones, roughly 90% of them seen only once. Here the sequenced sample was CD4+ or CD8+ T cells sorted from blood, taken in a trial of the OX40 agonist ivuxolimab. All receptors come from an adult with an advanced solid tumor such as melanoma, head and neck, liver or kidney cancer. The CDR3 runs from the conserved cysteine through the conserved F or W. The D gene is left open where the match is weak. Clone sizes are given selectively: once, few, many, or a class where the clone is expanded.

j_call clone_size cdr3_length d_call v_call cdr3_aa cdr3_nt
TRBJ1-3 NA 16 NA TRBV28 CASSTAGSGTGNTIYF TGTGCCAGCAGTACCGCAGGGTCTGGTACTGGAAACACCATATATTTT
TRBJ2-3 NA 15 NA TRBV7-3 CASSFMGKGTDTQYF TGTGCCAGCAGCTTTATGGGGAAGGGTACAGATACGCAGTATTTT
TRBJ2-1 NA 17 NA TRBV18 CASSPPYGASSYNEQFF TGTGCCAGCTCACCACCCTATGGGGCAAGCTCCTACAATGAGCAGTTCTTC
TRBJ1-1 NA 15 TRBD1 TRBV19 CASSTRQGAMPEAFF TGTGCCAGTAGTACCCGACAGGGGGCGATGCCTGAAGCTTTCTTT
TRBJ1-4 NA 18 TRBD1 TRBV11-2 CASAVQGTGGPNREKLFF TGTGCCAGCGCCGTACAGGGGACAGGGGGTCCGAATCGGGAAAAACTGTTTTTT
TRBJ1-2 NA 15 TRBD1 TRBV14 CASSQTGGHSYGYTF TGTGCCAGCAGCCAGACAGGGGGCCACTCTTATGGCTACACCTTC
TRBJ2-7 NA 15 TRBD2 TRBV2 CASSHGGATGSWQYF TGTGCCAGCAGCCACGGGGGGGCGACCGGTTCATGGCAGTACTTC
TRBJ1-1 NA 12 NA TRBV28 CASSLRITEAFF TGTGCCAGCAGTTTAAGGATCACTGAAGCTTTCTTT
TRBJ2-7 once 14 TRBD1 TRBV29-1 CSGGGSDRSYEQYF TGCAGCGGTGGGGGCTCGGACAGGTCCTACGAGCAGTACTTC
TRBJ1-5 NA 13 NA TRBV30 CAWGLGGNQPQHF TGTGCCTGGGGATTAGGGGGCAATCAGCCCCAGCATTTT
TRBJ2-7 once 15 NA TRBV6-5 CARTIPRVTVYEQYF TGTGCCAGGACCATTCCCCGGGTTACGGTCTACGAGCAGTACTTC
TRBJ2-1 NA 15 TRBD1 TRBV2 CAIHAEDRVYNEQFF TGTGCCATTCATGCCGAGGACAGGGTATACAATGAGCAGTTCTTC
TRBJ2-3 NA 14 NA TRBV5-1 CASSLGQGADTQYF TGCGCCAGCAGCTTGGGGCAGGGCGCAGATACGCAGTATTTT
TRBJ2-1 NA 16 NA TRBV23-1 CASSPRQRSSGAEQFF TGCGCCAGCAGTCCACGTCAAAGGAGTTCAGGGGCTGAGCAGTTCTTC
TRBJ2-7 NA 16 TRBD1 TRBV5-6 CASSLPGQGILYEQYF TGTGCCAGCAGCCTACCCGGACAGGGCATTTTGTACGAGCAGTACTTC
TRBJ2-5 NA 15 TRBD2 TRBV7-9 CASSKGLAGVETQYF TGTGCCAGCAGTAAGGGACTAGCGGGAGTGGAGACCCAGTACTTC
TRBJ2-7 NA 12 TRBD1 TRBV30 CAWRGQVNEQYF TGTGCCTGGCGAGGACAGGTCAACGAGCAGTACTTC
TRBJ2-7 NA 13 TRBD1 TRBV30 CAWSEGAAYEQYF TGTGCCTGGAGTGAGGGGGCCGCCTACGAGCAGTACTTC
TRBJ2-7 NA 13 TRBD1 TRBV19 CASTGTGGHEQYF TGTGCCAGTACCGGGACAGGGGGCCACGAGCAGTACTTC
TRBJ2-2 once 11 NA TRBV18 CASSPSGELFF TGTGCCAGCTCACCATCGGGGGAGCTGTTTTTT
TRBJ2-7 NA 14 NA TRBV28 CASSWGTELYEQYF TGTGCCAGCAGTTGGGGGACTGAACTCTACGAGCAGTACTTC
TRBJ1-5 few 13 NA TRBV10-1 CASSESRVGPQHF TGCGCCAGCAGTGAGTCTCGGGTCGGGCCCCAGCATTTT
TRBJ2-7 NA 13 NA TRBV11-2 CASSSRRLEEQYF TGTGCCAGCAGCTCTCGACGTCTGGAGGAGCAGTACTTC
TRBJ2-7 NA 16 TRBD2 TRBV7-2 CASSSAAGGPGYEQYF TGTGCCAGCAGCTCCGCCGCGGGAGGGCCGGGATACGAGCAGTACTTC
TRBJ2-2 NA 13 NA TRBV7-8 CASSRSGTGELFF TGTGCCAGCAGTCGGTCGGGGACCGGGGAGCTGTTTTTT
TRBJ2-7 NA 12 TRBD1 TRBV6-6 CASRRTGDEQYF TGTGCCAGCAGGCGTACAGGGGACGAGCAGTACTTC
TRBJ2-3 NA 13 NA TRBV6-6 CASSASGTDTQYF TGTGCCAGCAGTGCAAGCGGCACAGATACGCAGTATTTT
TRBJ2-2 NA 18 TRBD2 TRBV11-2 CASSLGLAEGRYTGELFF TGTGCCAGCAGCCTGGGACTAGCGGAGGGGAGGTACACCGGGGAGCTGTTTTTT
TRBJ2-1 NA 16 NA TRBV5-5 CASSLAPPPTVNEQFF TGTGCCAGCAGCTTGGCTCCCCCTCCTACCGTTAATGAGCAGTTCTTC
TRBJ1-1 NA 16 TRBD1 TRBV10-3 CAISDRLTGEGGEAFF TGTGCCATCAGTGATAGACTGACAGGGGAGGGTGGTGAAGCTTTCTTT
TRBJ2-2 NA 13 TRBD1 TRBV30 CAWRDRGTGELFF TGTGCCTGGAGGGACAGGGGCACCGGGGAGCTGTTTTTT
TRBJ2-3 NA 16 NA TRBV2 CASSEPRGMSTDTQYF TGTGCCAGCAGTGAACCGCGAGGTATGAGCACAGATACGCAGTATTTT